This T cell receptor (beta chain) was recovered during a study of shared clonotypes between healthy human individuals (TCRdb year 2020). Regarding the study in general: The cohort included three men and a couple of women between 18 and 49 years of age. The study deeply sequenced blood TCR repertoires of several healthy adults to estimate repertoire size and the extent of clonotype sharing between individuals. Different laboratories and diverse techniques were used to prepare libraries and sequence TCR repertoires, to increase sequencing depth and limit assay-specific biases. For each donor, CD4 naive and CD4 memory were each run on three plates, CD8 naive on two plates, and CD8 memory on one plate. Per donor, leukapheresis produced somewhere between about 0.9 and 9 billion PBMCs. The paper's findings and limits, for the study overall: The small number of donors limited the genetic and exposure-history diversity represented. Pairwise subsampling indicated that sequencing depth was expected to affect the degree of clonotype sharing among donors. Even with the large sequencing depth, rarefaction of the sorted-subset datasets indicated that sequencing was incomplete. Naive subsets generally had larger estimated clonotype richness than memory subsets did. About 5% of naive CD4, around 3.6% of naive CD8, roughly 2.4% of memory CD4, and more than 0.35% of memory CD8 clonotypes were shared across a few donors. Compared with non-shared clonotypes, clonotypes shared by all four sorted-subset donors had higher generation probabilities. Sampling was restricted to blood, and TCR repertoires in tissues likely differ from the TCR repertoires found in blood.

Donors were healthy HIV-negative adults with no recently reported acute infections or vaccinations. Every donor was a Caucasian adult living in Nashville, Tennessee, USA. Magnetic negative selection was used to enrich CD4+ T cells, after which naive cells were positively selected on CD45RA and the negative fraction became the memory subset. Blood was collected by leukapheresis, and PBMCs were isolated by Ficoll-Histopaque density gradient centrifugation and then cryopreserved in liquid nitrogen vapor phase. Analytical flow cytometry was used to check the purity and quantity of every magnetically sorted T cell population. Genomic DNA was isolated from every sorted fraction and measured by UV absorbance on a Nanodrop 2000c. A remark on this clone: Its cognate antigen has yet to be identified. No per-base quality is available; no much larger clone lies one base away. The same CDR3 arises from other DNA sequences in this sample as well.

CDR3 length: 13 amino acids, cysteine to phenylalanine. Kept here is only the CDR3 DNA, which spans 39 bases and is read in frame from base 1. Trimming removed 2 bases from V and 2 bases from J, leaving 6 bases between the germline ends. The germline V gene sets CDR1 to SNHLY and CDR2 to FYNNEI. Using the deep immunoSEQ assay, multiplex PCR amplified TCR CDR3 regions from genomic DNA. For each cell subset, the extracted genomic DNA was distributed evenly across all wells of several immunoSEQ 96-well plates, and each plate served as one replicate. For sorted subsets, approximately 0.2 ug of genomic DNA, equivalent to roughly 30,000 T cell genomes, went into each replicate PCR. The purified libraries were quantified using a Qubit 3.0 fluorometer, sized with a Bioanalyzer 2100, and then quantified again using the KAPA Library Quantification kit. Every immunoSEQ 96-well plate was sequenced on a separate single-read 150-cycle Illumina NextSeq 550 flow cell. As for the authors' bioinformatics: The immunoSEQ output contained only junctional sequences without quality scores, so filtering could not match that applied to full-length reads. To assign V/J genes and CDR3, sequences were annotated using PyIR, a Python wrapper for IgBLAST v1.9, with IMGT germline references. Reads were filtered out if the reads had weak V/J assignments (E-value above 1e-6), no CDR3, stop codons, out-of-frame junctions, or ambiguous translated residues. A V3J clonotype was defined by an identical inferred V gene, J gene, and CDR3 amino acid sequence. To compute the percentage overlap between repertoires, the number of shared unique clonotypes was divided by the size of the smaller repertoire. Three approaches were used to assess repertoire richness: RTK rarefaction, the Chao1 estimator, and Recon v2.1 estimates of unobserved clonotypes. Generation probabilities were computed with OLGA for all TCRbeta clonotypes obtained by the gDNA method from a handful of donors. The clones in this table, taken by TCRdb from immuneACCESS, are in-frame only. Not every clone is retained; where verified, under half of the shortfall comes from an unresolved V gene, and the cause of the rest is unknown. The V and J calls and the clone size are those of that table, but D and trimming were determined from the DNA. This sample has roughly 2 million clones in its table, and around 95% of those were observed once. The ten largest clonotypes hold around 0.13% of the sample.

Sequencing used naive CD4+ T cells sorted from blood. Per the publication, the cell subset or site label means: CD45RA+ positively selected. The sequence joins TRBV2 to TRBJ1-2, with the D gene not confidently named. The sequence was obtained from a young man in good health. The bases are TGTGCCAGCAGTGAACAAGGCAACTATGGCTACACCTTC. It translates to CASSEQGNYGYTF.